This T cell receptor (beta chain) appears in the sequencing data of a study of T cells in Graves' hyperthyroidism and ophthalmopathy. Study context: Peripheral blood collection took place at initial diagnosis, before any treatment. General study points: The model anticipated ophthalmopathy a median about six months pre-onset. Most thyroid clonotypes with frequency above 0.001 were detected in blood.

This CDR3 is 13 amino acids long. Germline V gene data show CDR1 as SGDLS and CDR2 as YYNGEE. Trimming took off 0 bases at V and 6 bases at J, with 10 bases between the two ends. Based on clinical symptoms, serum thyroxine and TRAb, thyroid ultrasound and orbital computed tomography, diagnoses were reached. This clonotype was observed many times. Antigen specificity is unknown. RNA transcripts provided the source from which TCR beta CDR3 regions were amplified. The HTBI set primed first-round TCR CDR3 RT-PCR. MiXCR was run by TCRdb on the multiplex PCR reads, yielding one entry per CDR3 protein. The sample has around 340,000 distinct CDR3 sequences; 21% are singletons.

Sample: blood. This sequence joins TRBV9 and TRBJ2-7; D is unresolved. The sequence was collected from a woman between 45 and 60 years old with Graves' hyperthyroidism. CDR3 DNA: TGTGCCAGCAGCGTAGGAACCCTCGGCGAGCAGTACTTC. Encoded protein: CASSVGTLGEQYF.